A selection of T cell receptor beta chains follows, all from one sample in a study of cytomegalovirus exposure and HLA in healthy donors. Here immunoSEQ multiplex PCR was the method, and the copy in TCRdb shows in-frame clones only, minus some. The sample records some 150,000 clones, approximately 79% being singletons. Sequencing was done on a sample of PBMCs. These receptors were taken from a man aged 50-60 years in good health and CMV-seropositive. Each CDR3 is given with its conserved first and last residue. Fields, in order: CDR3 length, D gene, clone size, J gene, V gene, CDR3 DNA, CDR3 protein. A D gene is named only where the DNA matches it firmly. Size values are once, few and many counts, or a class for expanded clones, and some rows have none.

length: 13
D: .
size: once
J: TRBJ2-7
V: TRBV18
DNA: TGTGCCAGCTCACCATTACAGGGCTACGAGCAGTACTTC
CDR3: CASSPLQGYEQYF

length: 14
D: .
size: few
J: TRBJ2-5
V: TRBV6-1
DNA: TGTGCCAGCAGGGGGTTCGGAGGGGCAGAGACCCAGTACTTC
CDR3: CASRGFGGAETQYF

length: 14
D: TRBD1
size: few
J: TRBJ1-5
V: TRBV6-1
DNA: TGTGCCACCCTGGACAGGGGAGGGAATCAGCCCCAGCATTTT
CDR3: CATLDRGGNQPQHF

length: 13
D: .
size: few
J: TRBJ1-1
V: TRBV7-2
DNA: TGTGCCAGCGGGGACAAAACGAGTTCTGAAGCTTTCTTT
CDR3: CASGDKTSSEAFF

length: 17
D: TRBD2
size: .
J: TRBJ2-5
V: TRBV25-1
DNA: TGTGCCAGCAGAGAAGCAGGGACTAGCGGGAGTGAAGAGACCCAGTACTTC
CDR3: CASREAGTSGSEETQYF

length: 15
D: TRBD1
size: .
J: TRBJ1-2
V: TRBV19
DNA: TGTGCCAGTAGTATATGGGACAGGCCCGACTATGGCTACACCTTC
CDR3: CASSIWDRPDYGYTF

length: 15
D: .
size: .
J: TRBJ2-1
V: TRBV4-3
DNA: TGCGCCAGCAGCCAAGTTGGGGCAGGGCAGGATGAGCAGTTCTTC
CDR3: CASSQVGAGQDEQFF

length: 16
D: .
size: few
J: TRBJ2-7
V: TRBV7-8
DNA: TGTGCCAGCAGCTTAGTTTCTCTCCCGGTGAGAGGGGAGCAGTACTTC
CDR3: CASSLVSLPVRGEQYF

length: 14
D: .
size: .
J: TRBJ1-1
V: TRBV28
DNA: TGTGCCAGCAGTTTATTGACCCGGGGGACTGAAGCTTTCTTT
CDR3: CASSLLTRGTEAFF

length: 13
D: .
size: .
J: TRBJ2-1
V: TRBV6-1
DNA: TGTGCAACCCAGAGTCGGGGGATCAATGAGCAGTTCTTC
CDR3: CATQSRGINEQFF

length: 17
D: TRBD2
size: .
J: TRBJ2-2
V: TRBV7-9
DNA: TGTGCCAGCAGCTTACAAGCGGGGGGTCACTACACCGGGGAGCTGTTTTTT
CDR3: CASSLQAGGHYTGELFF

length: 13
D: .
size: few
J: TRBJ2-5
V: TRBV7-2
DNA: TGTGCCAGCAGCTTACACATACAAGAGACCCAGTACTTC
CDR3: CASSLHIQETQYF

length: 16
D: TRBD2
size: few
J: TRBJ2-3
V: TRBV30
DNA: TGTGCCTGGAGTCCCCCCCCTAGCGGGAACACAGATACGCAGTATTTT
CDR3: CAWSPPPSGNTDTQYF

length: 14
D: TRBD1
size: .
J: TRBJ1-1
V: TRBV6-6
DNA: TGTGCCAGCAGCTCGGACAGGGTGAACACTGAAGCTTTCTTT
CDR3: CASSSDRVNTEAFF

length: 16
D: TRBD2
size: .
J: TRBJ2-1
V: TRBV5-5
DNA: TGTGCCAGCAGCCCGTGGACTAGCCCCTTCGATAATGAGCAGTTCTTC
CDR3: CASSPWTSPFDNEQFF

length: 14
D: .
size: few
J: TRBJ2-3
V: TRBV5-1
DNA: TGCGCCAGCATGGGAGTGTCGGGCACAGATACGCAGTATTTT
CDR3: CASMGVSGTDTQYF

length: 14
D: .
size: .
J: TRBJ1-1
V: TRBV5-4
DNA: TGTGCCAGCAGCTCCTCTTTGGGGCATGCTGAAGCTTTCTTT
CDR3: CASSSSLGHAEAFF

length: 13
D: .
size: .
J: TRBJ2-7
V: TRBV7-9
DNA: TGTGCCAGCAGCTTCGGGGGGCCAGTCGAGCAGTACTTC
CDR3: CASSFGGPVEQYF

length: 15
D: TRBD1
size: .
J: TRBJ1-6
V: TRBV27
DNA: TGTGCCAGCAGTCGGGACAGGGCTTTTAATTCACCCCTCCACTTT
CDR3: CASSRDRAFNSPLHF

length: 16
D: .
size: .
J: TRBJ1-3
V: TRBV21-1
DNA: TGTGCCAGCAGCAGCGGGACTTCCTACTCTGGAAACACCATATATTTT
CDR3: CASSSGTSYSGNTIYF

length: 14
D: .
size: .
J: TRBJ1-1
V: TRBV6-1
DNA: TGTGCCAGCAGTAAAAACAGGATGAACACTGAAGCTTTCTTT
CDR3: CASSKNRMNTEAFF

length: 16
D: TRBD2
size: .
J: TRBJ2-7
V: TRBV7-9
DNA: TGTGCCAGCACCCGGGCGACTAGCGGGAGAGGGTACGAGCAGTACTTC
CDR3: CASTRATSGRGYEQYF

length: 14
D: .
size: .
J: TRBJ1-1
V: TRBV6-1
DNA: TGTGCCAGCCGCCTGACAGCCCTGAACACTGAAGCTTTCTTT
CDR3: CASRLTALNTEAFF

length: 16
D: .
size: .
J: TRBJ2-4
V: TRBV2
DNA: TGTGCCAGCAGTGTATCACCGGGGGTGGCCAAAAACATTCAGTACTTC
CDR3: CASSVSPGVAKNIQYF

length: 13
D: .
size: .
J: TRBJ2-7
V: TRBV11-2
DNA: TGTGCCAGCAGCTTGGGGGGGCTTTACGAGCAGTACTTC
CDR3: CASSLGGLYEQYF

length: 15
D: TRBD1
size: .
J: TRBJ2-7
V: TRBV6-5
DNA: TGTGCCAGCAGTCTGACGGGACAGAGCTCCTACGAGCAGTACTTC
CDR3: CASSLTGQSSYEQYF

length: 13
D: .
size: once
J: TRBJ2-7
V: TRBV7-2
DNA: TGTGCCAGCAGCTTAGCGGAGGCCTACGAGCAGTACTTC
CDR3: CASSLAEAYEQYF

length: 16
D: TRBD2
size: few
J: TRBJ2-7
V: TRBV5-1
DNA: TGCGCCAGCAGCCCCCTAGCGGGAGCCCTCTCCTACGAGCAGTACTTC
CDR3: CASSPLAGALSYEQYF

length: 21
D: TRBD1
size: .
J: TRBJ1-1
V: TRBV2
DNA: TGTGCCAGCAGTGAAAGAACTACCCGCCGGGACAGGGGGTTTAAGGACACTGAAGCTTTCTTT
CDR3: CASSERTTRRDRGFKDTEAFF

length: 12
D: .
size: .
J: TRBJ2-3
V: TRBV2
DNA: TGTGCCAGCAAGAGGGACACAGATACGCAGTATTTT
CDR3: CASKRDTDTQYF

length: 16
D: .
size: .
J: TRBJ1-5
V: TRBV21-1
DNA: TGTGCGGGGGGGGGCAAAGGTGCGTTTAGCAATCAGCCCCAGCATTTT
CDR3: CAGGGKGAFSNQPQHF

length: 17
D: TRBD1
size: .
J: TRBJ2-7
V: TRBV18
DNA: TGTGCCAGCTCACCACCATCTCCGGGACAGGGGGCCTACGAGCAGTACTTC
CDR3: CASSPPSPGQGAYEQYF

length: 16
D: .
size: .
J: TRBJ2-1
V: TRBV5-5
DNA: TGTGCCAGCAGCCCCAGCGGGCCCTCCTCCTACAATGAGCAGTTCTTC
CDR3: CASSPSGPSSYNEQFF

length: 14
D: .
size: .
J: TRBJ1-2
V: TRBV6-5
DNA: TGTGCCAGCAGCTATACCCGGGGGACCTATGGCTACACCTTC
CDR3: CASSYTRGTYGYTF

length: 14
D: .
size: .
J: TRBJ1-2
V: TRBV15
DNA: TGTGCCACCAGCAGGGATGACACTTATTATGGCTACACCTTC
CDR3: CATSRDDTYYGYTF

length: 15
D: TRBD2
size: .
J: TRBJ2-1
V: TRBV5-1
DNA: TGCGCCAGCAGCTGGGGACTAGCGGGATACAATGAGCAGTTCTTC
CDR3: CASSWGLAGYNEQFF

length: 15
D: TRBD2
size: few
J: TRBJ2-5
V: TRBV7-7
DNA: TGTGCTAGCAGCTTATGGGGAGCGGGAGGAGAGACCCAGTACTTC
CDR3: CASSLWGAGGETQYF